The 24 T cell receptor beta chains in this list originate from one sample, sequenced in a study of OX40 agonist ivuxolimab in advanced cancers. The repertoire was sequenced with immunoSEQ multiplex PCR; TCRdb's copy has only in-frame clones and lacks some. The sample includes about 37,000 clones, roughly 86% of them seen just once. This material consisted of CD4+ or CD8+ T cells sorted from blood, taken in a trial of the OX40 agonist ivuxolimab. These receptor sequences come from an adult with an advanced solid tumor such as melanoma, head and neck, liver or kidney cancer.

This chain connects TRBV7-8 to TRBJ2-3; D gene uncertain. The CDR3 has 16 residues. With 1 base removed from V and 2 bases from J, the gap between germline ends came to 13 bases. The V gene's germline CDR1 is SGHVS and CDR2 FQNEAQ. The CDR3 reads CASSLGSVTTTDTQYF. The CDR3 DNA follows: TGTGCCAGCAGCTTAGGGTCGGTTACAACCACAGATACGCAGTATTTT.

The chain has TRBV2 and TRBJ1-6; D may be TRBD1 (6 bases). Germline CDR1 SNHLY, CDR2 FYNNEI. The V and J ends lost 1 base and 9 bases respectively, with 10 bases between them. The CDR3 is made up of 14 amino acids. The CDR3 sequence: CASSEDQGLSPLHF. CDR3 DNA sequence: TGTGCCAGCAGTGAAGATCAGGGGCTTTCACCCCTCCACTTT. Combining the CDR3 with reference TRBV2 and TRBJ1-6 gives the whole variable domain EPEVTQTPSHQVTQMGQEVILRCVPISNHLYFYWYRQILGQKVEFLVSFYNNEISEKSEIFDDQFSVERPDGSNFTLKIRSTKLEDSAMYFCASSEDQGLSPLHFGNGTRLTVT.

This clone was observed a handful of times. This chain joins TRBV7-9 and TRBJ1-6, with no clear D. V lost 3 bases to trimming and J lost 7 bases, with 4 bases between them. The CDR3 covers 12 residues. Germline CDR1 is SEHNR and CDR2 is FQNEAQ (reference sequence). CDR3 sequence reads: CASSLENSPLHF. Written as DNA, the CDR3 is TGTGCCAGCAGCTTGGAAAATTCACCCCTCCACTTT.

The CDR3 sequence: CASSERIGGGEQYF. CDR3 coding DNA: TGTGCCAGCAGTGAACGGATCGGGGGGGGCGAGCAGTACTTC. The gene calls are TRBV6-5 and TRBJ2-7; 8 nucleotides line up with TRBD2. CDR1 and CDR2 (germline): MNHEY, SVGAGI. This CDR3 comprises 14 residues. The V segment lost 5 bases and the J segment 6 bases; nucleotides outside the gene matches: 9.

This clone was seen a few times. The rearrangement links TRBV7-8 to TRBJ1-2; D remains ambiguous. The V end lost 5 bases, the J end lost 8 bases, and 15 bases lay between the germline ends. Per the germline V gene, CDR1 is SGHVS and CDR2 is FQNEAQ. There are 13 residues in the CDR3. DNA of the CDR3: TGTGCCAGCAGCCCCAGTCGAACCCCAGGCTACACCTTC. Protein product: CASSPSRTPGYTF.

The chain carries TRBV5-6 and TRBJ2-7, with 9 bases aligning to TRBD2. The V gene's germline CDR1 is SGHDT and CDR2 YYEEEE. V shed 1 base, J shed 2 bases, and the junction held 1 base outside the gene matches. The CDR3 is 14 amino acids. CDR3 DNA sequence: TGTGCCAGCAGCTTGCAGCGGGGGGCCTACGAGCAGTACTTC. Translating it yields CASSLQRGAYEQYF.

This clone came up a few times. V and J are TRBV7-8 and TRBJ2-4, with D possibly matching TRBD2 (6 bases). The CDR3 has 13 residues. Germline CDR1 is SGHVS and CDR2 is FQNEAQ. Trimming left V 4 bases short and J 6 bases short, with 10 bases between. In DNA, the CDR3 is TGTGCCAGCAGCTCGGGACTTAGAAACATTCAGTACTTC. It is translated as CASSSGLRNIQYF. The variable domain in full, completed from reference TRBV7-8 and TRBJ2-4, reads GAGVSQSPRYKVAKRGQDVALRCDPISGHVSLFWYQQALGQGPEFLTYFQNEAQLDKSGLPSDRFFAERPEGSVSTLKIQRTQQEDSAVYLCASSSGLRNIQYFGAGTRLSVL.

V usage is TRBV25-1 and J usage is TRBJ2-2; 9 positions match TRBD1. V gave up 1 base and J gave up 6 bases; unmatched junction bases: 9. CDR1 and CDR2 (germline): MGHDK, SYGVNS. This CDR3 has 17 amino acids. CDR3 region: CASSEWAYRGRAGELFF. CDR3 DNA: TGTGCCAGCAGTGAATGGGCCTACAGGGGGCGCGCCGGGGAGCTGTTTTTT.

The genes are TRBV28 and TRBJ2-7; 9 nucleotides align to TRBD1. The V gene's germline CDR1 is MDHEN and CDR2 SYDVKM. This CDR3 is 14 amino acids long. V shed 4 bases and J 3 bases; nucleotides not matched to a gene: 4. The CDR3, as DNA: TGTGCCAGCAGTTCCCGGGACAGGGACTACGAGCAGTACTTC. This gives the protein CASSSRDRDYEQYF.

The V gene is TRBV9, the J gene TRBJ2-1; D uncertain. The CDR3 consists of 15 residues. With 0 bases removed from V and 1 base from J, the gap between germline ends came to 8 bases. Germline loops: CDR1 SGDLS, CDR2 YYNGEE. The CDR3 region has the DNA TGTGCCAGCAGCGTAGCAGGCGCATCCTACAATGAGCAGTTCTTC. This translates into CASSVAGASYNEQFF.

This chain connects TRBV9 to TRBJ1-2; D call uncertain. Trimming removed 3 bases at V and 8 bases at J, with 20 bases between. The CDR3 consists of 15 residues. CDR1 and CDR2 (germline): SGDLS, YYNGEE. The CDR3 DNA sequence: TGTGCCAGCAGCGCCTCGGACGAGGGAGAAGGGGGCTACACCTTC. Encoded protein: CASSASDEGEGGYTF.

The sample holds a few counts of this clone. The chain's CDR3 is CATRGGSPYEQYF. CDR3 sequence (DNA): TGTGCCACTCGGGGAGGGAGTCCCTACGAGCAGTACTTC. The genes are TRBV5-3 and TRBJ2-7, with 7 bases that match TRBD2. TRBV5-3 is placed among ORFs of uncertain function. V shed 9 bases and J 2 bases; nucleotides not matched to a gene: 8. This CDR3 comprises 13 residues.

The V gene is TRBV30, the J gene TRBJ2-2, with D perhaps matching TRBD1 (6 bases). Trimming cost V 4 bases and J 3 bases, with 12 bases left between them. The CDR3 has 14 amino acids. The V gene's germline CDR1 is GTSNPN and CDR2 SVGIG (reference sequence). The CDR3 loop is CAWTRQEYTGELFF. CDR3 coding DNA: TGTGCCTGGACCCGACAGGAGTACACCGGGGAGCTGTTTTTT.

The J gene is TRBJ1-1, the V gene TRBV6-1; D may be TRBD1 (5 bases). CDR1 is MNHNS, CDR2 SASEGT, per germline. The length of the CDR3 is 14 residues. The ends were cut back, 4 bases at V and 6 bases at J, with 15 bases in the middle. CDR3 bases: TGTGCCAGCAGTGTATGGCAGGGTGAGGCTGAAGCTTTCTTT. Encoded protein: CASSVWQGEAEAFF.

J is TRBJ1-1 and V is TRBV7-3, with D unresolved. The CDR3 runs to 13 residues. Trimming removed 2 bases at V and 4 bases at J, with 8 bases between. Germline loops: CDR1 SGHTA, CDR2 FQGTGA. CDR3 amino acids: CASSLLGTTEAFF. CDR3 in DNA: TGTGCCAGCAGCTTACTGGGAACCACTGAAGCTTTCTTT.

The chain combines TRBV2 with TRBJ2-1; the match to TRBD2 covers 13 bases. The CDR3 is 15 residues long. After removal of 7 bases from V and 1 base from J, the junction contained 1 base not matched to a gene. CDR1 and CDR2 from the germline V gene are SNHLY and FYNNEI. This chain's CDR3 is CASKLAGGSYNEQFF. The CDR3 DNA reads TGTGCCAGCAAACTAGCGGGGGGGTCCTACAATGAGCAGTTCTTC.

This clone occurred a few times. This rearrangement joins TRBV9 to TRBJ1-2; no clear D. From germline, CDR1 is SGDLS and CDR2 YYNGEE. V was shortened by 4 bases and J by 1 base, with 11 bases between the two germline ends. The CDR3 is made up of 14 amino acids. CDR3 loop: CASSQSGLNYGYTF. Written as DNA, the CDR3 is TGTGCCAGCAGCCAGAGTGGTCTTAACTATGGCTACACCTTC.

The V and J genes are TRBV19 and TRBJ2-1; unclear D gene. V was shortened by 10 bases and J by 9 bases, with 13 bases between the two germline ends. The CDR3 is made up of 11 amino acids. The germline V gene has CDR1 LNHDA and CDR2 SQIVND (reference sequence). The CDR3 region is CATVGVGEQFF. The CDR3 coding sequence is TGTGCCACCGTCGGCGTTGGTGAGCAGTTCTTC. Together with reference TRBV19 and TRBJ2-1, the CDR3 gives the full variable domain: DGGITQSPKYLFRKEGQNVTLSCEQNLNHDAMYWYRQDPGQGLRLIYYSQIVNDFQKGDIAEGYSVSREKKESFPLTVTSAQKNPTAFYLCATVGVGEQFFGPGTRLTVL.

The chain has TRBV6-6 and TRBJ1-1; D ambiguous. Germline CDR1 reads MNHNY; CDR2 reads SVGAGI (reference sequence). Deletions cut 7 bases from V and 6 bases from J, with 15 bases between. The CDR3 has 13 residues. The CDR3 sequence: CASTSTRPAEAFF. For the CDR3, the DNA is TGTGCCAGCACCTCCACGAGGCCGGCTGAAGCTTTCTTT.

The V and J genes are TRBV2 and TRBJ1-2; D perhaps matches TRBD1 (5 bases). This CDR3 is built from 14 residues. V was pared by 2 bases and J by 10 bases, with 17 bases between. Germline lookup yields CDR1 SNHLY and CDR2 FYNNEI. The CDR3 reads CASSEYEGRRNYTF. CDR3 DNA sequence: TGTGCCAGCAGTGAATACGAGGGGCGTAGAAACTACACCTTC.

The J gene is TRBJ2-7, the V gene TRBV10-3, with TRBD1 identical over 9 bases. CDR1 and CDR2 from the germline V gene are ENHRY and SYGVKD. The CDR3 consists of 17 residues. With V trimmed by 6 bases and J by 3 bases, 15 bases remained unmatched. The CDR3 DNA sequence: TGTGCCATCAGGAACTGGTCCGGGACAGGGTCCATCTACGAGCAGTACTTC. Translating gives CAIRNWSGTGSIYEQYF.

This clone was counted a single time. This rearrangement joins TRBV7-9 to TRBJ2-7, with D unresolved. This CDR3 comprises 13 residues. V was pared by 5 bases and J by 3 bases, with 11 bases between. Germline V gene data show CDR1 as SEHNR and CDR2 as FQNEAQ (reference sequence). For the CDR3, the DNA is TGTGCCAGCAGCAGTAAATGGAACTACGAGCAGTACTTC. This translates into CASSSKWNYEQYF. The variable domain in full, with the rest retrieved from reference TRBV7-9 and TRBJ2-7, is DTGVSQNPRHKITKRGQNVTFRCDPISEHNRLYWYRQTLGQGPEFLTYFQNEAQLEKSRLLSDRFSAERPKGSFSTLEIQRTEQGDSAMYLCASSSKWNYEQYFGPGTRLTVT.

The chain recombines TRBV18 with TRBJ1-6; possibly TRBD1 for D (5 bases). CDR3 size: 15 residues. Deletions cut 5 bases from V and 5 bases from J, with 13 bases between. The germline V gene encodes CDR1 KGHSH and CDR2 LQKENI. The CDR3 bases are TGTGCCAGCTCAACACAGGAGAGAAATAATTCACCCCTCCACTTT. Its translation: CASSTQERNNSPLHF.

The rearrangement links TRBV27 to TRBJ2-7; 10 bases fit TRBD1. The germline V gene encodes CDR1 MNHEY and CDR2 SMNVEV (reference sequence). CDR3 size: 15 residues. The ends lost 6 bases at V and 6 bases at J; junction bases unmatched: 11. The CDR3 DNA is TGTGCCAGCAGAGGCACCGGGACAGGGGCTAGCGAGCAGTACTTC. Translation gives CASRGTGTGASEQYF.